Detailed here is one TCR beta chain. The antigen is unknown. The assay was run at deep level. Sequenced by immunoSEQ multiplex PCR; TCRdb stores in-frame clones only, minus some. Among some 1 million clones, 70% to 80% were seen once, and the ten largest hold about 1.5%. A CD45RA+ naive subset and a CD45RA-negative memory subset were split from CD4+ cells. The data were obtained in a study of shared clonotypes between healthy human individuals. Findings and limits, study-wide: Generally, naive subsets (rather than memory subsets) showed larger estimated richness.

Material for sequencing was memory CD4+ T cells sorted from blood. Sample subset: CD45RA-negative fraction. This receptor was identified in a man aged 18 to 35 in good health.

CDR3 DNA sequence: TGTGCCAGCAGTTACAGTCAGGGGGCAGATACGCAGTATTTT. This codes for CASSYSQGADTQYF. This chain connects TRBV6-5 to TRBJ2-3; 7 bases agree with TRBD1. In germline, CDR1 is MNHEY, CDR2 SVGAGI. The CDR3 runs 14 residues. V was clipped by 2 bases and J by 4 bases; unmatched bases: 3.